The clone carrying this TCR beta chain was recorded at least ten times. Germline lookup yields CDR1 KGHSH and CDR2 LQKENI. V gave up 5 bases and J gave up 1 base; unmatched junction bases: 2. This CDR3 is built from 16 residues. This record belongs to a study of T cells in Graves' hyperthyroidism and ophthalmopathy. Researchers took RNA transcripts and amplified the TCR beta CDR3 regions from them. The HTBI primer set drove a first-round RT-PCR of the TCR CDR3. TCRdb analysed the multiplex PCR reads with MiXCR anew, one entry per CDR3 protein. The data contain approximately 300,000 distinct CDR3 sequences, 17% of them singletons.

The TCR sequence derives from a woman aged 55 to 70 with Graves' ophthalmopathy. The specimen sequenced was blood. The V gene is TRBV18, the J gene TRBJ2-3; 14 bases match TRBD2. This CDR3 is CASSSTSGGGTDTQYF. Written as DNA, the CDR3 is TGTGCCAGCTCATCGACTAGCGGGGGGGGCACAGATACGCAGTATTTT.